A single sample gave rise to the 7 T cell receptor beta chains below, sequenced in a study of T cells after yellow fever vaccination. Each CDR3 protein gets one entry after TCRdb re-called the 5' RACE reads with MiXCR. The data contain some 600,000 distinct CDR3 sequences, less than 20% of them singletons. This specimen consisted of PBMCs, obtained more than 4 days after the first yellow fever vaccination. The source is a man aged 18 to 29 who received the YFV17D yellow fever vaccine.

This clonotype was detected a few times. The chain joins TRBV7-2 to TRBJ1-2; D is unclear. Germline-derived CDR1 and CDR2 are SGHTA and FQGNSA. The CDR3 runs to 14 residues. V was shortened by 5 bases and J by 6 bases, with 16 bases between the two germline ends. The CDR3 is CASSPSPLNDGYTF. The CDR3 DNA sequence: TGTGCCAGCAGCCCGTCCCCCCTCAATGATGGCTACACCTTC.

This clonotype was detected a few times. The rearrangement links TRBV4-1 to TRBJ2-3; TRBD2 aligns across 13 bases. Germline V CDR1 and CDR2: MGHRA, YSYEKL. After removal of 5 bases from V and 1 base from J, the junction contained 6 bases not matched to a gene. This CDR3 is built from 17 residues. The CDR3 region is CASSSLTSGGRTDTQYF. The DNA of the CDR3 is TGCGCCAGCAGCTCCTTGACTAGCGGGGGGCGCACAGATACGCAGTATTTT.

At least ten counts were recorded for this clonotype. The chain carries TRBV5-1 and TRBJ2-5; TRBD1 is a possible D gene (6 bases). The germline CDR1 and CDR2 sequences are SGHRS and YFSETQ. The ends were cut back, 0 bases at V and 4 bases at J, with 10 bases in the middle. The CDR3 is 14 amino acids. CDR3 residues: CASSLGGPGETQYF. CDR3 in DNA: TGCGCCAGCAGCTTGGGGGGGCCCGGAGAGACCCAGTACTTC.

This chain links TRBV14 with TRBJ1-2; no clear D gene. This CDR3 comprises 15 residues. V was trimmed by 0 bases and J by 4 bases, leaving 12 bases between them. Germline CDR1 and CDR2: SGHDN and FVKESK. Here the CDR3 reads CASSQDLEWGYGYTF. CDR3 DNA: TGTGCCAGCAGCCAAGATCTAGAATGGGGCTATGGCTACACCTTC. Complete variable domain (other parts from reference TRBV14 and TRBJ1-2): EAGVTQFPSHSVIEKGQTVTLRCDPISGHDNLYWYRRVMGKEIKFLLHFVKESKQDESGMPNNRFLAERTGGTYSTLKVQPAELEDSGVYFCASSQDLEWGYGYTFGSGTRLTVV.

This rearrangement joins TRBV6-5 to TRBJ1-2, with D maybe TRBD1 (5 bases). The V and J ends lost 2 bases and 6 bases respectively, with 16 bases between them. Looked up from germline, CDR1 is MNHEY and CDR2 is SVGAGI. There are 15 residues in the CDR3. As DNA, the CDR3 is TGTGCCAGCAGTTACGGGACTAATGGGTTGGATGGCTACACCTTC. This codes for CASSYGTNGLDGYTF.

The table lists this clonotype with a few counts. In DNA, the CDR3 is TGCGCCAGCAGCTTGGCCGCCAGGACCACAGATACGCAGTATTTT. This translates into CASSLAARTTDTQYF. The chain uses TRBV5-1 and TRBJ2-3; D uncertain. The ends were cut back, 0 bases at V and 2 bases at J, with 10 bases in the middle. The CDR3 length is 15 residues. Germline CDR1 and CDR2: SGHRS and YFSETQ.

This clonotype was detected many times. This chain uses TRBV6-2 or TRBV6-3 with TRBJ2-5; possibly TRBD1 for D (5 bases). This CDR3 has 12 amino acids. The germline V gene has CDR1 MNHEY and CDR2 SVGEGT. The V end was cut by 6 bases, the J end by 2 bases, with 7 bases between. CDR3 nucleotide sequence: TGTGCCAGCAGCGACAGTCAAGAGACCCAGTACTTC. Amino acids: CASSDSQETQYF.